A single sample is the source of the 26 T cell receptor beta chains below, sequenced in a study of blood T cell repertoires in COVID-19. Produced via immunoSEQ multiplex PCR; TCRdb's table is partial and in-frame only. The data hold 300,000 to 450,000 clones, with roughly 84% observed a single time. The sample consisted of PBMCs or T cells enriched from blood (not recorded which). Receptors were obtained from a woman aged 25 to 45 who had recovered from COVID-19.

As to this clone: The identical CDR3 is also encoded by other nucleotide sequences in the sample. The rearrangement links TRBV2 to TRBJ1-4; no firm D call. Germline lookup yields CDR1 SNHLY and CDR2 FYNNEI. V was shortened by 6 bases and J by 8 bases, with 13 bases between the two germline ends. This CDR3 spans 13 amino acids. CDR3 protein: CASSLSGREKLFF. DNA of the CDR3: TGTGCCAGCAGCCTTTCGGGGAGGGAAAAACTGTTTTTT.

This clone was found many times. V and J are TRBV6-4 and TRBJ1-6; no clear D gene. Germline-derived CDR1 and CDR2 are MRHNA and SNTAGT. This CDR3 is 13 amino acids long. V lost 3 bases to trimming and J lost 8 bases, with 8 bases between them. CDR3 coding DNA: TGTGCCAGCAGTGAATCACCGGATTCACCCCTCCACTTT. Translated, it gives CASSESPDSPLHF.

V gene TRBV11-2 combines with J gene TRBJ1-5; D not certain. The CDR3 consists of 13 residues. CDR1 is SGHAT, CDR2 FQNNGV, per germline. V lost 5 bases to trimming and J lost 3 bases, with 8 bases between them. CDR3 amino acids: CASSQMSNQPQHF. In nucleotides, the CDR3 is TGTGCCAGCAGCCAAATGTCCAATCAGCCCCAGCATTTT.

The gene calls are TRBV19 and TRBJ2-1, with 11 bases aligning to TRBD2. Germline values: CDR1 LNHDA, CDR2 SQIVND (reference sequence). With 0 bases clipped from V and 0 bases from J, the junction kept 10 bases outside the gene matches. The CDR3 has 20 residues. The CDR3 region is CASSIDYSGLAGASYNEQFF. CDR3 sequence (DNA): TGTGCCAGTAGTATAGATTATTCCGGACTAGCGGGCGCCTCCTACAATGAGCAGTTCTTC.

In this sample, this clone turned up a few times. The chain links TRBV24-1 to TRBJ2-7, with 9 nucleotides matching TRBD1. This CDR3 contains 17 residues. The J segment lost 6 bases and the V segment lost 4 bases, leaving 15 bases of the junction unmatched. Germline assignment: CDR1 KGHDR and CDR2 SFDVKD. CDR3 loop: CATSDPSAGTGIREQYF. The CDR3 region has the DNA TGTGCCACCAGTGACCCCTCGGCCGGGACAGGGATTCGCGAGCAGTACTTC.

This clone was observed a handful of times. The chain recombines TRBV6-4 with TRBJ2-1, with TRBD2 identical over 9 bases. Per the germline V gene, CDR1 is MRHNA and CDR2 is SNTAGT. Unmatched junction bases numbered 5, after V lost 5 bases and J lost 6 bases. CDR3 size: 14 residues. This CDR3 reads CASSSGLAGNEQFF. CDR3 in DNA: TGTGCCAGCAGTTCGGGACTAGCTGGCAATGAGCAGTTCTTC.

The V and J genes are TRBV2 and TRBJ2-2; possibly TRBD1 for D (6 bases). The germline V and J ends were trimmed by 8 bases and 5 bases, with 9 bases remaining between them. Germline V lookup: CDR1 SNHLY, CDR2 FYNNEI. The CDR3 loop spans 12 amino acids. The CDR3 loop is CASYRVTGELFF. Here the CDR3 DNA reads TGTGCCAGCTACAGGGTTACCGGGGAGCTGTTTTTT. The variable domain in full, completed from reference TRBV2 and TRBJ2-2, reads EPEVTQTPSHQVTQMGQEVILRCVPISNHLYFYWYRQILGQKVEFLVSFYNNEISEKSEIFDDQFSVERPDGSNFTLKIRSTKLEDSAMYFCASYRVTGELFFGEGSRLTVL.

This clone came up a few times. This chain uses TRBV27 with TRBJ1-2, with 7 bases that match TRBD1. This CDR3 has 16 residues. After removal of 9 bases from V and 0 bases from J, the junction contained 13 bases not matched to a gene. Germline CDR1 and CDR2: MNHEY and SMNVEV (reference sequence). In DNA form, the CDR3 reads TGTGCCAGTGCGAGGCGACAGGGAAATACTAACTATGGCTACACCTTC. Its protein is CASARRQGNTNYGYTF.

The rearrangement joins TRBV10-2 to TRBJ2-3; D gene ambiguous. Per the germline V gene, CDR1 is WSHSY and CDR2 is SAAADI. V was trimmed by 7 bases and J by 4 bases, leaving 12 bases between them. The CDR3 is 13 amino acids. CDR3 DNA sequence: TGCGCCAGCACCTCAGGCTACCCAGATACGCAGTATTTT. This codes for CASTSGYPDTQYF.

In this sample, this clone turned up once. CDR3 sequence reads: CASSPPGYEKLFF. CDR3 nucleotides: TGTGCCAGCTCACCCCCAGGGTACGAAAAACTGTTTTTT. The rearrangement uses TRBV18 and TRBJ1-4; D might be TRBD1 (5 bases). CDR3 length equals 13 residues. The germline V and J ends were trimmed by 3 bases and 8 bases, with 10 bases remaining between them. CDR1 is KGHSH and CDR2 is LQKENI in the germline V gene.

Only a few counts were recorded for this clone. The V call is TRBV19, the J call TRBJ1-6; 8 bases are shared with TRBD1. Germline CDR1 and CDR2: LNHDA and SQIVND (reference sequence). The CDR3 extends over 14 amino acids. V trimming: 8 bases; J trimming: 10 bases; junction bases outside the gene matches: 10. This CDR3 reads CASYGQGRGSPLHF. CDR3 in DNA: TGTGCCAGTTATGGACAGGGTAGAGGATCACCCCTCCACTTT.

The rearrangement joins TRBV3-1 (or the pseudogene TRBV3-2) to TRBJ1-2; 9 positions match TRBD1. The germline V gene encodes CDR1 LGHDT and CDR2 YNNKEL (reference sequence). CDR3 length: 14 residues. The junction had 3 bases not matched to a gene; V was cut back by 4 bases and J by 3 bases. In DNA, the CDR3 is TGTGCCAGCAGCCGGGACAGGGCCCACTATGGCTACACCTTC. The encoded protein is CASSRDRAHYGYTF.

The V and J genes are TRBV5-6 and TRBJ2-3, with TRBD1 identical over 11 bases. After removal of 5 bases from V and 5 bases from J, the junction contained 7 bases not matched to a gene. This CDR3 contains 15 residues. Germline V gives CDR1 SGHDT, CDR2 YYEEEE. The CDR3 reads CASRPDRGRKDTQYF. CDR3 in DNA: TGTGCCAGCAGACCGGACAGGGGGCGTAAAGATACGCAGTATTTT.

This chain uses TRBV10-3 with TRBJ2-1; 9 bases fit TRBD1. V lost 6 bases to trimming and J lost 2 bases; unmatched junction nucleotides: 5. This CDR3 spans 15 amino acids. Germline V gene data show CDR1 as ENHRY and CDR2 as SYGVKD. CDR3: CAIRETGGAYNEQFF. The CDR3 nucleotides are TGTGCCATCAGGGAAACAGGGGGCGCCTACAATGAGCAGTTCTTC.

This chain connects TRBV5-1 to TRBJ1-5, with TRBD1 as a possible D gene (6 bases). Trimming took 0 bases from V and 5 from J, leaving 9 bases between them. This CDR3 region has 14 residues. CDR1 and CDR2 from the germline V gene are SGHRS and YFSETQ. CDR3: CASSLVPGDQPQHF. In DNA form, the CDR3 reads TGCGCCAGCAGCTTGGTACCAGGGGATCAGCCCCAGCATTTT. Complete variable domain (other parts from reference TRBV5-1 and TRBJ1-5): KAGVTQTPRYLIKTRGQQVTLSCSPISGHRSVSWYQQTPGQGLQFLFEYFSETQRNKGNFPGRFSGRQFSNSRSEMNVSTLELGDSALYLCASSLVPGDQPQHFGDGTRLSIL.

This clone was counted only a few times. The rearrangement joins TRBV6-5 to TRBJ2-7; the D gene is possibly TRBD1 (5 bases). Trimming took off 6 bases at V and 1 base at J, with 16 bases between the two ends. The CDR3 loop spans 15 amino acids. Looked up from germline, CDR1 is MNHEY and CDR2 is SVGAGI. CDR3 bases: TGTGCCAGCAGCCGAACGACAGTGAATTCCTACGAGCAGTACTTC. Amino acid sequence: CASSRTTVNSYEQYF.

The rearrangement joins TRBV6-2 or TRBV6-3 to TRBJ2-7; 9 nucleotides line up with TRBD1. The CDR3 has 16 residues. V shed 2 bases, J shed 4 bases, and the junction held 9 bases outside the gene matches. Germline values: CDR1 MNHEY, CDR2 SVGEGT. This CDR3 reads CASSYATGTGRYEQYF. CDR3 DNA: TGTGCCAGCAGTTACGCAACGGGGACAGGGCGGTACGAGCAGTACTTC.

The V gene is TRBV15, the J gene TRBJ1-5; 8 nucleotides line up with TRBD1. The CDR3 is 15 residues long. The germline V gene has CDR1 LNHNV and CDR2 YYDKDF (reference sequence). Trimming at V came to 5 bases and at J to 4 bases, leaving 7 bases not matched to a gene. This CDR3 reads CATSLDRGGNQPQHF. In DNA, the CDR3 is TGTGCCACCAGCTTAGACAGGGGCGGGAATCAGCCCCAGCATTTT.

J is TRBJ1-1 and V is TRBV30; 9 nucleotides align to TRBD1. CDR3 size: 16 residues. In germline, CDR1 is GTSNPN, CDR2 SVGIG (reference sequence). The junction had 10 bases not matched to a gene; V was cut back by 4 bases and J by 1 base. This CDR3 reads CAWNQGQGVGNTEAFF. The CDR3 DNA reads as TGTGCCTGGAACCAGGGACAGGGAGTTGGGAACACTGAAGCTTTCTTT.

The rearrangement links TRBV7-2 to TRBJ2-4, with TRBD2 identical over 11 bases. The ends lost 5 bases at V and 13 bases at J; junction bases unmatched: 10. The CDR3 length is 14 residues. Germline CDR1 and CDR2: SGHTA and FQGNSA. The CDR3 DNA reads TGTGCCAGCAGCCGTAGCGGGGGGGCCTTGAGACAGTACTTC. As protein: CASSRSGGALRQYF.

This clone has more than one count but fewer than ten. The rearrangement uses TRBV5-1 and TRBJ1-1; 10 bases agree with TRBD1. Germline lookup yields CDR1 SGHRS and CDR2 YFSETQ. V shed 2 bases and J 0 bases; nucleotides not matched to a gene: 7. This CDR3 has 17 residues. The CDR3 bases are TGCGCCAGCAGCTTTCCGGGACAGGGGTCCATGAACACTGAAGCTTTCTTT. Its translation: CASSFPGQGSMNTEAFF.

The chain uses TRBV28 and TRBJ1-1; 7 bases agree with TRBD1. The CDR3 spans 15 residues. Germline trimming cut 8 bases from V and 4 bases from J; bases unmatched to any gene: 13. The germline V gene encodes CDR1 MDHEN and CDR2 SYDVKM. CDR3 region: CASGDRQGFSTEAFF. DNA of the CDR3: TGTGCCAGCGGTGATCGACAGGGATTCAGCACTGAAGCTTTCTTT.

The rearrangement uses TRBV5-1 and TRBJ1-1, with D possibly matching TRBD1 (6 bases). CDR1 is SGHRS, CDR2 YFSETQ, per germline. The germline V and J ends were trimmed by 3 bases and 7 bases, with 10 bases remaining between them. The CDR3 loop spans 12 amino acids. In nucleotides, the CDR3 is TGCGCCAGCAGCTCGGACAGTATTGAAGCTTTCTTT. Residues: CASSSDSIEAFF. The full variable domain, in which reference TRBV5-1 and TRBJ1-1 provide the parts outside the CDR3, is KAGVTQTPRYLIKTRGQQVTLSCSPISGHRSVSWYQQTPGQGLQFLFEYFSETQRNKGNFPGRFSGRQFSNSRSEMNVSTLELGDSALYLCASSSDSIEAFFGQGTRLTVV.

The CDR3 region is CASSQPDREQFF. In nucleotides, the CDR3 is TGTGCCAGCAGCCAGCCAGACAGGGAGCAGTTCTTC. The chain has TRBV3-1 (or the pseudogene TRBV3-2) and TRBJ2-1; tentatively, D is TRBD1 (6 bases). The germline V gene has CDR1 LGHDT and CDR2 YNNKEL (reference sequence). The CDR3 extends over 12 amino acids. Trimming shortened V by 3 bases and J by 10 bases, and 10 bases separated the two germline ends.

This chain uses TRBV14 with TRBJ1-6; 8 bases agree with TRBD1. Germline V gives CDR1 SGHDN, CDR2 FVKESK. The V and J ends lost 2 bases and 10 bases, in that order; junction bases with no gene match: 10. CDR3 length: 16 residues. CDR3 sequence: CASSQRFQGAISPLHF. Written as DNA, the CDR3 is TGTGCCAGCAGCCAACGATTTCAGGGGGCGATATCACCCCTCCACTTT.

On this clone: Different DNA sequences within this sample yield the same CDR3. The genes are TRBV11-3 and TRBJ2-2, with D unresolved. The CDR3 has 13 amino acids. V was pared by 2 bases and J by 4 bases, with 5 bases between. The germline V gene has CDR1 SGHNT and CDR2 YENEEA. CDR3 region: CASSLPSTGELFF. The CDR3 bases are TGTGCCAGCAGCTTACCTTCCACCGGGGAGCTGTTTTTT.